The 20 T cell receptor beta chains in this list originate from one sample, sequenced in a study of blood T cell repertoires in COVID-19. Assay used: immunoSEQ multiplex PCR; TCRdb lists only in-frame clones, some missing. The table includes some 130,000 clones, about 90% detected once. The sample taken for sequencing was peripheral blood. The source of these receptors is a woman in her fifties or sixties with acute or convalescent COVID-19.

The chain couples TRBV7-9 to TRBJ1-3; D ambiguous. Germline CDR1 SEHNR, CDR2 FQNEAQ (reference sequence). CDR3 length: 14 residues. With 5 bases removed from V and 0 bases from J, the gap between germline ends came to 8 bases. This CDR3 is CASSGRTSGNTIYF. The DNA for the CDR3 is TGTGCCAGCAGCGGCCGCACCTCTGGAAACACCATATATTTT.

This chain joins TRBV2 and TRBJ1-2; the match to TRBD1 covers 7 bases. Germline V lookup: CDR1 SNHLY, CDR2 FYNNEI. The CDR3 covers 13 residues. The V segment lost 6 bases and the J segment 2 bases; nucleotides outside the gene matches: 3. CDR3 DNA sequence: TGTGCCAGCAGAGACAGGGCGAACTATGGCTACACCTTC. It encodes CASRDRANYGYTF.

The chain links TRBV7-8 to TRBJ2-1; 10 nucleotides line up with TRBD2. Germline CDR1 SGHVS, CDR2 FQNEAQ. The CDR3 is 16 amino acids. The ends lost 1 base at V and 5 bases at J; junction bases unmatched: 5. DNA of the CDR3: TGTGCCAGCAGCTTAGTGGCTAGCGGGAGCAACAATGAGCAGTTCTTC. This sequence encodes CASSLVASGSNNEQFF.

The rearrangement links TRBV3-1 (or the pseudogene TRBV3-2) to TRBJ1-3, with D possibly being TRBD1 (5 bases). The ends were cut back, 1 base at V and 1 base at J, with 11 bases in the middle. The CDR3 consists of 16 residues. Germline V CDR1 and CDR2: LGHDT, YNNKEL (reference sequence). CDR3 sequence: CASSQGPGASGNTIYF. Here the CDR3 DNA reads TGTGCCAGCAGCCAAGGGCCTGGGGCGTCTGGAAACACCATATATTTT.

The chain is built from TRBV5-5 and TRBJ2-7; D possibly corresponds to TRBD2 (6 bases). The CDR3 covers 14 residues. V dropped 5 bases and J dropped 3 bases, with 15 bases sitting between them. Per germline, CDR1 SGHKS and CDR2 YYEKEE (reference sequence). The CDR3 protein is CASRPHLGGYEQYF. DNA of the CDR3: TGTGCCAGCAGACCCCACTTGGGGGGCTACGAGCAGTACTTC.

The genes are TRBV2 and TRBJ2-1; 8 nucleotides match TRBD1. This CDR3 is built from 12 residues. The trim removed 3 bases at V and 8 bases at J, leaving 0 bases unmatched. CDR1 and CDR2 from the germline V gene are SNHLY and FYNNEI. The CDR3 DNA follows: TGTGCCAGCAGTGAGACAGGGGATGAGCAGTTCTTC. Amino acids: CASSETGDEQFF.

A single count supports this clone. The chain couples TRBV2 to TRBJ1-2; TRBD1 aligns across 8 bases. CDR3 length equals 15 residues. The V and J ends lost 3 bases and 4 bases, in that order; junction bases with no gene match: 7. CDR1 and CDR2 (germline): SNHLY, FYNNEI. Here the CDR3 DNA reads TGTGCCAGCAGTGATAGCAGGGGGCGGTCCTATGGCTACACCTTC. It codes for CASSDSRGRSYGYTF.

The V gene is TRBV7-2, the J gene TRBJ2-1; TRBD2 agrees at 10 bases. The germline V gene encodes CDR1 SGHTA and CDR2 FQGNSA. CDR3 length: 15 residues. The J segment lost 4 bases and the V segment lost 5 bases, leaving 5 bases of the junction unmatched. The CDR3 region is CASSLTSGLYNEQFF. The CDR3 region has the DNA TGTGCCAGCAGCCTGACTAGCGGGCTATACAATGAGCAGTTCTTC.

This chain links TRBV5-1 with TRBJ2-2; weak D call: TRBD2 (6 bases). Germline CDR1 is SGHRS and CDR2 is YFSETQ. V was pared by 7 bases and J by 6 bases, with 13 bases between. This CDR3 is built from 13 residues. This chain's CDR3 is CASGIGGAGELFF. The CDR3 DNA reads TGCGCCAGCGGAATAGGAGGGGCCGGGGAGCTGTTTTTT. Full variable domain (missing parts from reference TRBV5-1 and TRBJ2-2): KAGVTQTPRYLIKTRGQQVTLSCSPISGHRSVSWYQQTPGQGLQFLFEYFSETQRNKGNFPGRFSGRQFSNSRSEMNVSTLELGDSALYLCASGIGGAGELFFGEGSRLTVL.

The chain carries TRBV5-1 and TRBJ1-3, with TRBD1 matching over 12 bases. Germline V CDR1 and CDR2: SGHRS, YFSETQ. The CDR3 totals 16 residues. V lost 4 bases, J lost 2 bases, and 4 bases stayed unmatched. The CDR3 DNA reads as TGCGCCAGCAGCCCGGGACAGGGGGCCCCTGGAAACACCATATATTTT. Encoded protein: CASSPGQGAPGNTIYF.

J is TRBJ2-2 and V is TRBV7-6; 8 nucleotides line up with TRBD1. Germline assignment: CDR1 SGHVS and CDR2 FNYEAQ. V dropped 4 bases and J dropped 4; count of bases not matched to a gene: 5. There are 15 residues in the CDR3. CDR3 nucleotides: TGTGCCAGCAGCTACGGACAGGGTTTCACCGGGGAGCTGTTTTTT. Translated, it gives CASSYGQGFTGELFF.

The V gene is TRBV3-1 (or the pseudogene TRBV3-2), the J gene TRBJ2-7, with D tentatively TRBD2 (6 bases). Per the germline V gene, CDR1 is LGHDT and CDR2 is YNNKEL (reference sequence). This CDR3 spans 16 amino acids. V was pared by 1 base and J by 0 bases, with 13 bases between. CDR3 nucleotide sequence: TGTGCCAGCAGCCAAGGCGGGGCCCCCAGCTCCTACGAGCAGTACTTC. Translating gives CASSQGGAPSSYEQYF.

The rearrangement links TRBV7-2 to TRBJ2-7; D gene unclear. V was pared by 2 bases and J by 4 bases, with 9 bases between. Per the germline V gene, CDR1 is SGHTA and CDR2 is FQGNSA. The CDR3 is made up of 13 amino acids. The CDR3 DNA is TGTGCCAGCAGCTTATACAGAGATTACGAGCAGTACGTC. Its protein is CASSLYRDYEQYV.

The chain links TRBV28 to TRBJ1-5; the match to TRBD1 covers 7 bases. Germline V gene data show CDR1 as MDHEN and CDR2 as SYDVKM. The CDR3 spans 20 residues. V shed 6 bases, J shed 0 bases, and the junction held 20 bases outside the gene matches. The CDR3 region has the DNA TGTGCCAGCAGCCTCCTCGGTTCTGCCGGGACAGTTAATAGCAATCAGCCCCAGCATTTT. This gives the protein CASSLLGSAGTVNSNQPQHF.

The chain recombines TRBV19 with TRBJ1-1, with TRBD1 as a possible D gene (6 bases). Germline V gives CDR1 LNHDA, CDR2 SQIVND (reference sequence). Trimming left V 6 bases short and J 4 bases short, with 15 bases between. The CDR3 extends over 14 amino acids. DNA for the CDR3: TGTGCCAGTAGAAGGGGGGGTACGAGCACTGAAGCTTTCTTT. Its protein is CASRRGGTSTEAFF.

The chain recombines TRBV7-9 with TRBJ1-2; D may be TRBD1 (5 bases). V lost 5 bases and J 5 bases, leaving 12 bases between the germline ends. The CDR3 covers 13 residues. CDR1 is SEHNR, CDR2 FQNEAQ, per germline (reference sequence). Written as DNA, the CDR3 is TGTGCCAGCAGCGCCCCGGGACTATATGGCTACACCTTC. This encodes CASSAPGLYGYTF.

The rearrangement joins TRBV6-1 to TRBJ2-1; 7 bases line up with TRBD2. After removal of 0 bases from V and 4 bases from J, the junction contained 0 bases not matched to a gene. CDR3 size: 14 residues. CDR1 is MNHNS, CDR2 SASEGT, per germline. This chain's CDR3 is CASSEAGGYNEQFF. CDR3 in DNA: TGTGCCAGCAGTGAAGCGGGAGGGTACAATGAGCAGTTCTTC.

The chain has TRBV6-1 and TRBJ1-1, with 7 bases that match TRBD1. V was pared by 7 bases and J by 8 bases, with 10 bases of the junction left unmatched. The CDR3 is made up of 13 amino acids. Germline CDR1 MNHNS, CDR2 SASEGT. The CDR3 region has the DNA TGTGCCAGCACAGGGACAGTTGATGAAGAAGCTTTCTTT. Protein product: CASTGTVDEEAFF.

V and J are TRBV6-2 or TRBV6-3 and TRBJ1-3, with 7 bases identical to TRBD1. V lost 4 bases and J lost 0; bases outside the gene matches: 6. The CDR3 totals 16 residues. Per the germline V gene, CDR1 is MNHEY and CDR2 is SVGEGT. The CDR3 coding sequence is TGTGCCAGCAGTTCGGACAGGTTGAGCTCTGGAAACACCATATATTTT. Encoded protein: CASSSDRLSSGNTIYF.

This clone was counted once. V and J are TRBV29-1 and TRBJ2-5, with TRBD2 matching 9 bases. CDR3 size: 13 residues. Trimming took 1 base from V and 4 from J; bases not matched to a gene: 1. CDR1 and CDR2 from the germline V gene are SQVTM and ANQGSEA. The CDR3 coding sequence is TGCAGCGTTGAAGTACTAGCGGGAGAGACCCAGTACTTC. Protein sequence: CSVEVLAGETQYF.